What follows are 7 T cell receptor beta chains derived from one specimen sequenced in a study of T cells after yellow fever vaccination. TCRdb analysed the 5' RACE reads with MiXCR anew, one entry per CDR3 protein. The sample yields some 130,000 distinct CDR3 sequences, roughly 6.7% seen once. The input for sequencing was CD4+ T cells sorted from PBMCs, taken 10 days after the yellow fever booster vaccination. The origin of the receptors is a man aged 25 to 45 who received the YFV17D yellow fever vaccine.

This clonotype was counted between two and nine times. The gene calls are TRBV5-1 and TRBJ2-1; possible D gene TRBD2, 5 bases. The germline V gene has CDR1 SGHRS and CDR2 YFSETQ. V shed 6 bases and J shed 5 bases, with 15 bases lying between them. This CDR3 has 14 amino acids. CDR3 protein: CASTVGGPDNEQFF. In DNA form, the CDR3 reads TGCGCCAGCACGGTGGGCGGGCCAGACAATGAGCAGTTCTTC.

Concerning this clonotype: A much larger clone differs from this one at a single base, so this may be a read error. The J gene is TRBJ2-7, the V gene TRBV18, with 7 positions matching TRBD1. The CDR3 runs to 14 residues. Germline CDR1 and CDR2: KGHSH and LQKENI. The V gene end was trimmed by 5 bases and the J gene end by 2 bases; junction bases not matched to a gene: 6. This CDR3 is CASSVTGSTYEQYF. CDR3 sequence (DNA): TGTGCCAGCTCAGTGACAGGGAGCACCTACGAGCAGTACTTC.

There are many counts of this clonotype. The chain links TRBV3-1 to TRBJ2-7; 8 bases agree with TRBD2. V shed 1 base and J 5 bases; nucleotides not matched to a gene: 10. Looked up from germline, CDR1 is LGHDT and CDR2 is YNNKEL (reference sequence). CDR3 length: 16 residues. CDR3 residues: CASSQGSSGTGNEQYF. As DNA, the CDR3 is TGTGCCAGCAGCCAAGGTAGTAGCGGGACCGGCAACGAGCAGTACTTC.

In this sample, this clonotype turned up many times. The chain employs TRBV7-2 and TRBJ2-7; no firm D call. This CDR3 has 12 residues. V dropped 5 bases and J dropped 5 bases, with 10 bases sitting between them. Germline CDR1 and CDR2: SGHTA and FQGNSA. CDR3 region: CASSLTLHEQYF. The CDR3 bases are TGTGCCAGCAGCCTAACCTTACACGAGCAGTACTTC.

This clonotype was seen at least ten times. The genes are TRBV2 and TRBJ2-7, with D unresolved. The CDR3 is 12 residues long. Germline V gene sequence: CDR1 SNHLY, CDR2 FYNNEI. V dropped 0 bases and J dropped 7 bases, with 7 bases sitting between them. Here the CDR3 reads CASSEAVEEQYF. CDR3 coding DNA: TGTGCCAGCAGTGAAGCGGTCGAGGAGCAGTACTTC.

Many counts were recorded for this clonotype. The chain uses TRBV7-9 and TRBJ2-5; D is perhaps TRBD1 or TRBD2 (5 bases each). Trimming left V 3 bases short and J 3 bases short, with 11 bases between. CDR3 length equals 14 residues. Germline CDR1 and CDR2: SEHNR and FQNEAQ (reference sequence). CDR3 protein: CASSFGGGKETQYF. CDR3 DNA: TGTGCCAGCAGCTTTGGGGGTGGCAAAGAGACCCAGTACTTC.

This clonotype was recorded at least ten times. The V call is TRBV2, the J call TRBJ1-4, with 8 bases fitting TRBD1. The CDR3 runs 14 residues. Germline V gene data show CDR1 as SNHLY and CDR2 as FYNNEI. Trimming took 7 bases from V and 8 from J; bases not matched to a gene: 9. CDR3 DNA sequence: TGTGCCAGCACACCGCAGGGGGCGCGGGAAAAACTGTTTTTT. Its translation: CASTPQGAREKLFF.